The present TCR beta chain was sequenced within a study of blood T cell repertoires in COVID-19. Turning to the study itself: Samples taken during acute and convalescent COVID-19 were collected in the United States, Italy and Spain.

V was pared by 5 bases and J by 1 base, with 2 bases of the junction left unmatched. The CDR3 consists of 14 residues. The germline CDR1 and CDR2 sequences are MGHDK and SYGVNS. Clones were read by immunoSEQ multiplex PCR, and TCRdb kept only the in-frame ones, dropping some. The sample consists of about 200,000 clones, about 85% of them appearing once. The clonotype was recovered from a man between 35 and 55 years old who had recovered from COVID-19. The sequencing sample was made of PBMCs or T cells enriched from blood (not recorded which). The chain recombines TRBV25-1 with TRBJ1-5, with 7 bases matching TRBD1. The CDR3 nucleotides read TGTGCCAGCAGTCCAGGGGGAAGCAATCAGCCCCAGCATTTT. Translated: CASSPGGSNQPQHF.